This record looks at one T cell receptor beta chain sequence and its context. Its cognate antigen is unknown. It was with 60 Vbeta and 13 Jbeta primers that the PCR ran. TCRdb keeps only in-frame clones here, not all; method: immunoSEQ multiplex PCR. The repertoire table contains about 96,000 clones. This sample is part of a study of cytomegalovirus exposure and HLA in healthy donors. This CDR3 has 17 residues. Germline assignment: CDR1 LGHNA and CDR2 YNFKEQ. J gave up 8 bases and V 0 bases, and 15 bases lay outside the gene matches. Study conclusions and caveats: The authors excluded some V segments, including TRBV6-2 and TRBV6-3, as indistinguishable.

The sequenced sample consisted of PBMCs. The chain recombines TRBV4-2 with TRBJ1-2, with 7 bases fitting TRBD1. This TCR came from a woman aged 25 to 39 in good health and CMV-seronegative. The CDR3 sequence is CASSQDVTGKGARGYTF. CDR3 in DNA: TGTGCCAGCAGCCAAGATGTAACGGGAAAGGGGGCGAGAGGCTACACCTTC.